The sequence of this T cell receptor beta chain was determined in a study of blood T cell repertoires in COVID-19. In the study overall: Samples came from the United States, Italy and Spain, spanning acute and convalescent COVID-19. Nucleic acid was either cDNA or gDNA, and it came from T cells, B-cell-depleted T cells, or PBMCs.

Followed over time, Seattle patients had been enrolled while infection was active. J lost 3 bases, V lost 2 bases, and 7 bases had no gene match. The CDR3 is 16 residues long. Germline-derived CDR1 and CDR2 are MNHEY and SMNVEV (reference sequence). The authors' processing: Reference gene primer amplification gave estimated nucleated cell counts. The method was immunoSEQ multiplex PCR; TCRdb's version includes in-frame clones alone and lacks a portion of them. The D gene and trimming were derived from the DNA, and the V and J assignments and clone size from that table. The sample comprises 310,000 or so clones, 80% to 95% of which are singletons, and about 2% rests with the top ten.

The chain recombines TRBV27 with TRBJ2-1; TRBD1 agrees at 7 bases. The clonotype comes from a young woman with COVID-19, enrolled during active disease. Sequenced input: peripheral blood. The DNA of the CDR3 is TGTGCCAGCAGTTTACGAGCCGGGACAGTCTACAATGAGCAGTTCTTC. Translation: CASSLRAGTVYNEQFF.